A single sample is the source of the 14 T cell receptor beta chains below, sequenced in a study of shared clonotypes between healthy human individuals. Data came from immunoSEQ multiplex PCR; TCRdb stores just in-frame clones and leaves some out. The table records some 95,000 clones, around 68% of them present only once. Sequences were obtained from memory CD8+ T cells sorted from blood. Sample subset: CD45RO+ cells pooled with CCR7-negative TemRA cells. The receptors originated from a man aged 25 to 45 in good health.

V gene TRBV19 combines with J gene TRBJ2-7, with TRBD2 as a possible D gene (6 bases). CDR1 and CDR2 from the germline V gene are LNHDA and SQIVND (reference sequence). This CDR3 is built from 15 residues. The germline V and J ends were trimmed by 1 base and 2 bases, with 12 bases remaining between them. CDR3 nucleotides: TGTGCCAGTAGTATAGGGGCAGGGAGGACCTACGAGCAGTACTTC. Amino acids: CASSIGAGRTYEQYF.

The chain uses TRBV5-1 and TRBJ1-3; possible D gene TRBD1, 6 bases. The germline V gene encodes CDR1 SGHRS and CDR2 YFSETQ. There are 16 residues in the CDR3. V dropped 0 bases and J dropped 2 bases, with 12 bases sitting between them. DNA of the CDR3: TGCGCCAGCAGCTTGGCCGGTACAGGGCCTGGAAACACCATATATTTT. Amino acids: CASSLAGTGPGNTIYF.

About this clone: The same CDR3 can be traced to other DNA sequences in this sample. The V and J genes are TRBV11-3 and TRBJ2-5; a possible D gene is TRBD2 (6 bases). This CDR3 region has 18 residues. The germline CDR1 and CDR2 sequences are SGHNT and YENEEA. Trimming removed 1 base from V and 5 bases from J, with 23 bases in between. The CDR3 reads CASSLGGGSGASRETQYF. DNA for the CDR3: TGTGCCAGCAGCTTAGGTGGGGGGAGCGGCGCTTCGAGGGAGACCCAGTACTTC.

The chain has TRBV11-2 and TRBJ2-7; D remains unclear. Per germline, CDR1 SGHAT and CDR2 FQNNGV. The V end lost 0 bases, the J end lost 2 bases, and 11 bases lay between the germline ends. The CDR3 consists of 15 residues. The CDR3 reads CASSLDPTPTYEQYF. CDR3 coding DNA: TGTGCCAGCAGCTTAGATCCGACGCCGACCTACGAGCAGTACTTC.

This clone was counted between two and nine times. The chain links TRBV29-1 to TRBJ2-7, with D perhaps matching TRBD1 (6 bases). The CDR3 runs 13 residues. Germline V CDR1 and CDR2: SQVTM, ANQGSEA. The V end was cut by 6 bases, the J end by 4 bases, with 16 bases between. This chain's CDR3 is CSVAIQGPYEQYF. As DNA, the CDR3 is TGCAGCGTCGCCATACAGGGACCGTACGAGCAGTACTTC.

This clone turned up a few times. Here the CDR3 reads CASSWTTTYEQYF. In DNA form, the CDR3 reads TGTGCCAGCAGCTGGACTACAACCTACGAGCAGTACTTC. The chain links TRBV4-2 to TRBJ2-7, with D perhaps matching TRBD2 (6 bases). Trimming stripped 5 bases from V and 2 bases from J, with 10 bases between. The CDR3 runs 13 residues. Germline assignment: CDR1 LGHNA and CDR2 YNFKEQ.

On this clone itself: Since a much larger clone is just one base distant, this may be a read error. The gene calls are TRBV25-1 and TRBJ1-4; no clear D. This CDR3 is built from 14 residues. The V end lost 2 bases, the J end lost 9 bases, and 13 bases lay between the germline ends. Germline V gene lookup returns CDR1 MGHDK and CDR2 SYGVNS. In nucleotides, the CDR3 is TGTGCCAGCAGTGAACCCAGGACGTTGAAAAAACTGTTTTTT. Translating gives CASSEPRTLKKLFF.

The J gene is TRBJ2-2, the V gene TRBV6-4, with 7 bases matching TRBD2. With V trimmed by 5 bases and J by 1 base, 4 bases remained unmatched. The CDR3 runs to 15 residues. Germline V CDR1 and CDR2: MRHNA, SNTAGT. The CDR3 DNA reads TGTGCCAGCAGTCCTACTAGCGAGAACACCGGGGAGCTGTTTTTT. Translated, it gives CASSPTSENTGELFF.

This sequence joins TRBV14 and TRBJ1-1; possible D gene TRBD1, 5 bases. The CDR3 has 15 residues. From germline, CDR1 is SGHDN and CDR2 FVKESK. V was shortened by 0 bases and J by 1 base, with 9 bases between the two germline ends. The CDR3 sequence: CASSQDQGENTEAFF. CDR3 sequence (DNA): TGTGCCAGCAGCCAAGATCAGGGAGAGAACACTGAAGCTTTCTTT.

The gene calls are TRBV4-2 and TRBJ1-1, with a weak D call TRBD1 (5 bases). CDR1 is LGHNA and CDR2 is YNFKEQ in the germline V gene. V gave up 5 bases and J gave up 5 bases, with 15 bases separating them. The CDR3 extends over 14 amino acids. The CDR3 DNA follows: TGTGCCAGCAGCTTGTATCGTGGGGGGACTGAAGCTTTCTTT. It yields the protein CASSLYRGGTEAFF.

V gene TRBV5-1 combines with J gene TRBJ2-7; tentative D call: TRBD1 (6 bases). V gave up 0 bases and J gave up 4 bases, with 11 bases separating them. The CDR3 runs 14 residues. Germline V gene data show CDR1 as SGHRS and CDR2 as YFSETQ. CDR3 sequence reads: CASSLEGVAYEQYF. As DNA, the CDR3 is TGCGCCAGCAGCTTGGAGGGGGTTGCTTACGAGCAGTACTTC.

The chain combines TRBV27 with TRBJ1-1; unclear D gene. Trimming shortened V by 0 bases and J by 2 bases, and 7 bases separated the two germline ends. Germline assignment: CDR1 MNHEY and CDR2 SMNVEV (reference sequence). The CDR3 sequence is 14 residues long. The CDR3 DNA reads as TGTGCCAGCAGTTTATCGGTGGGTAACACTGAAGCTTTCTTT. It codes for CASSLSVGNTEAFF.

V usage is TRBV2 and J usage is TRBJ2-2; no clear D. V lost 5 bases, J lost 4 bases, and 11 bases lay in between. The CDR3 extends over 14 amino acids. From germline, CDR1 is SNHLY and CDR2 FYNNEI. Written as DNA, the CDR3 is TGTGCCAGCAGTTGGACCCCCGCCACCGGGGAGCTGTTTTTT. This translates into CASSWTPATGELFF. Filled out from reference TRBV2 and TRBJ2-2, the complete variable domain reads EPEVTQTPSHQVTQMGQEVILRCVPISNHLYFYWYRQILGQKVEFLVSFYNNEISEKSEIFDDQFSVERPDGSNFTLKIRSTKLEDSAMYFCASSWTPATGELFFGEGSRLTVL.

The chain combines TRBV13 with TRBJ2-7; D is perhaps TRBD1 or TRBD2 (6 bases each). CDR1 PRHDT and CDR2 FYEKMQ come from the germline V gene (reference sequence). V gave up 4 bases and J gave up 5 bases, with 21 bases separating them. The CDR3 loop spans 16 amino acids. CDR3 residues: CASSSGRTGAGDEQYF. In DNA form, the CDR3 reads TGTGCCAGCAGCTCCGGACGTACGGGGGCTGGCGACGAGCAGTACTTC.